This TCR beta chain derives from a study of control samples from healthy donors and cancer patients. Using immunoSEQ multiplex PCR, the repertoire was profiled, and TCRdb retains in-frame clones only, with some absent. The sample has fewer than 100,000 clones, approximately 90% seen once. The V and J ends lost 6 bases and 4 bases respectively, with 13 bases between them. Germline CDR1 reads MNHEY; CDR2 reads SVGEGT. The CDR3 covers 14 residues. The sample comprised blood. This receptor was taken from a woman between 45 and 60 years old in good health. V and J are TRBV6-2 or TRBV6-3 and TRBJ1-5; the D gene is possibly TRBD1 (5 bases). CDR3 nucleotides: TGTGCCAGCAGCCGGGGACTACTAAATCAGCCCCAGCATTTT. Its translation is CASSRGLLNQPQHF.